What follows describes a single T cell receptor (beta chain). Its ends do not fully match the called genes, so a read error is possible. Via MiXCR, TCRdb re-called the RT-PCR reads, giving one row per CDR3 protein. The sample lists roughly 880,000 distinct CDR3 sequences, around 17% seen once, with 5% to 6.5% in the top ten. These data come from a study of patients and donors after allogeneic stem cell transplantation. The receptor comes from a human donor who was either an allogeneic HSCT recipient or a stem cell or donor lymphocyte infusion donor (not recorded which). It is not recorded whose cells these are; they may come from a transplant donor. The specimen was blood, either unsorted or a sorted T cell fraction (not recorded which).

CDR3 region: CASSLAPGDKEQFF. The CDR3 DNA reads as TGCGCCAGCAGCTTGGCCCCAGGGGACAAAGAGCAGTTCTTC. The chain combines TRBV5-1 with TRBJ2-1; tentative D call: TRBD1 (6 bases). The CDR3 is 14 amino acids. In germline, CDR1 is SGHRS, CDR2 YFSETQ. The variable domain in full, completed from reference TRBV5-1 and TRBJ2-1, reads KAGVTQTPRYLIKTRGQQVTLSCSPISGHRSVSWYQQTPGQGLQFLFEYFSETQRNKGNFPGRFSGRQFSNSRSEMNVSTLELGDSALYLCASSLAPGDKEQFFGPGTRLTVL.